A selection of T cell receptor beta chains follows, all from one sample in a study of blood T cell repertoires in COVID-19. Clones were read by immunoSEQ multiplex PCR, and TCRdb kept only the in-frame ones, dropping some. The sample lists 180,000 or so clones; approximately 86% were seen once. The sample taken for sequencing was peripheral blood. The receptors originated from a man in his 60s with acute or convalescent COVID-19. Each CDR3 is given with its conserved first and last residue. The D gene is left open where the match is weak. Expanded clones are given a class, and other clones once, few, many or no size at all.

>NA|NA|TRBJ2-2|TRBV10-1
TGCGCCAGCAGTGAGCTCCACACCGGGGAGCTGTTTTTT
CASSELHTGELFF
>NA|TRBD1|TRBJ1-3|TRBV20-1
TGCAGTGCTAGTAACCGGGGAGACAGGGGCCTCTCTGGAAACACCATATATTTT
CSASNRGDRGLSGNTIYF
>NA|TRBD2|TRBJ2-1|TRBV29-1
TGCAGCGCAGACGGACTAGCGGGAGGCCCCGATGAGCAGTTCTTC
CSADGLAGGPDEQFF
>once|TRBD1|TRBJ1-2|TRBV5-8
TGTGCCAGCAAGCCTCGGGACAGGGATGGCTACACCTTC
CASKPRDRDGYTF
>NA|TRBD2|TRBJ2-1|TRBV10-3
TGTGCCATCAGTGAGTCAAAGTGGGCCGGGGGGGACAATGAGCAGTTCTTC
CAISESKWAGGDNEQFF
>few|NA|TRBJ1-2|TRBV7-9
TGTGCCAGCAGCTTTTATCAGACAGTCACAAACTATGGCTACACCTTC
CASSFYQTVTNYGYTF
>NA|NA|TRBJ2-7|TRBV6-2/TRBV6-3
TGTGCCAGCAGTTACCGAACAGGGTCCTACGAGCAGTACTTC
CASSYRTGSYEQYF
>NA|TRBD2|TRBJ2-1|TRBV5-1
TGCGCCAGCAGCTTGGGGTTAGCGGGGGGATACAATGAGCAGTTCTTC
CASSLGLAGGYNEQFF
>few|NA|TRBJ1-2|TRBV28
TGTGCCAGCAGTCCAAGTTGGGGGGACGGCTATGGCTACACCTTC
CASSPSWGDGYGYTF
>NA|NA|TRBJ2-3|TRBV19
TGTGCCAGTGGCTCAGGGGCGGTAGATACGCAGTATTTT
CASGSGAVDTQYF
>NA|TRBD1|TRBJ1-5|TRBV5-1
TGCGCCAGCAGCCTAACAGGGGTTCGGGGTCAGCCCCAGCATTTT
CASSLTGVRGQPQHF
>NA|NA|TRBJ1-3|TRBV28
TGTGCCAGCAGTTTAGGTCCGGGTGGAAACACCATATATTTT
CASSLGPGGNTIYF
>NA|TRBD1|TRBJ1-2|TRBV27
TGTGCCAGCAGCCGAATCGGGACAGTTAACTATGGCTACACCTTC
CASSRIGTVNYGYTF
>NA|NA|TRBJ2-1|TRBV28
TGTGCCAGCAGTTTATTTGAGCAGGCCGAGCAGTTCTTC
CASSLFEQAEQFF
>few|TRBD1|TRBJ2-1|TRBV2
TGTGCCAGCAGCTGGACAGGGGGGGTTAATGAGCAGTTCTTC
CASSWTGGVNEQFF
>many|NA|TRBJ2-2|TRBV7-3
TGTGCCAGCAGCTTAACGAGAACCGGGGAGCTGTTTTTT
CASSLTRTGELFF
>NA|NA|TRBJ2-1|TRBV6-5
TGTGCCAGCGTGCAAGCGGTAGGGCATGAGCAGTTCTTC
CASVQAVGHEQFF
>NA|TRBD1|TRBJ1-4|TRBV3-1/TRBV3-2
TGTGCCAGCAGCCCCCGTCAAGGACAGGGTCGACTGTTTTTT
CASSPRQGQGRLFF
>few|TRBD1|TRBJ1-1|TRBV5-1
TGCGCCAGCAGCCGCCCTGACAGGGGCGTCGCTGAAGCTTTCTTT
CASSRPDRGVAEAFF
>NA|TRBD2|TRBJ2-7|TRBV5-5
TGTGCCAGCAGGGCGGGAGGGGGCTACGAGCAGTACTTC
CASRAGGGYEQYF
>NA|TRBD2|TRBJ2-1|TRBV27
TGTGCCAGCAGAATAGCGGGAGCGTCCTACAATGAGCAGTTCTTC
CASRIAGASYNEQFF
>NA|NA|TRBJ2-2|TRBV6-6
TGTGCCAGCACCCCCGACGGGCGAGGGACCGGGGAGCTGTTTTTT
CASTPDGRGTGELFF
>NA|TRBD2|TRBJ2-1|TRBV5-1
TGCGCCAGCAGCATAACCGGGACTAGCGGCTACAATGAGCAGTTCTTC
CASSITGTSGYNEQFF
>NA|NA|TRBJ2-1|TRBV5-1
TGCGCCAGCAGCTTTGGGGGCAGTGAGCAGTTCTTC
CASSFGGSEQFF
>NA|NA|TRBJ2-7|TRBV5-1
TGCGCCAGCAGCCTTACCGGACAGACCCCCTACGAGCAGTACTTC
CASSLTGQTPYEQYF
>NA|TRBD1|TRBJ1-2|TRBV4-2
TGTGCCAGCAGCCAAGCCGAGGGACAGTCCTATGGCTACACCTTC
CASSQAEGQSYGYTF
>NA|NA|TRBJ2-7|TRBV27
TGTGCCAGCACCCCGTTAGGCAGGGAATCCTACGAGCAGTACTTC
CASTPLGRESYEQYF
>NA|NA|TRBJ1-1|TRBV7-3
TGTGCCAGCAGCTTTGGGGGGAGCACTGAAGCTTTCTTT
CASSFGGSTEAFF
>few|NA|TRBJ1-2|TRBV20-1
TGCAGTGCTCGTGACAGTAACTATGGCTACACCTTC
CSARDSNYGYTF
>NA|NA|TRBJ2-7|TRBV19
TGTGCCAGTAGTATAATCGCGGGAAGCGAGCAGTACTTC
CASSIIAGSEQYF
>NA|TRBD1|TRBJ2-1|TRBV19
TGTGCCAGTAGTCCGACCGGGACAGGGTCCCGCAATGAGCAGTTCTTC
CASSPTGTGSRNEQFF
>once|TRBD1|TRBJ1-6|TRBV6-5
TGTGCCAGCAGTTACTCGACAGGGAAGAATTCACCCCTCCACTTT
CASSYSTGKNSPLHF
>few|TRBD1|TRBJ2-7|TRBV28
TGTGCCAGCAGTCCCCCAGGGACAGGCTACGAGCAGTACTTC
CASSPPGTGYEQYF